This T cell receptor (beta chain) comes out of a study of blood T cell repertoires in COVID-19. Turning to the study itself: Researchers got acute and convalescent COVID-19 samples from the United States, Italy and Spain. Nucleic acid was either cDNA or gDNA, and it came from T cells, B-cell-depleted T cells, or PBMCs.

Original handling: It was from reference gene primer amplification that nucleated cell counts were estimated. Using immunoSEQ multiplex PCR, the repertoire was profiled, and TCRdb retains in-frame clones only, with some absent. D and trimming were read from the DNA, whereas the V and J calls and clone size are those reported in that table. This sample has 120,000 to 150,000 clones, with roughly four fifths found just once. CDR1 LNHDA and CDR2 SQIVND come from the germline V gene (reference sequence). The CDR3 is 15 residues long. With 6 bases removed from V and 4 bases from J, the gap between germline ends came to 18 bases.

Sample: peripheral blood. V usage is TRBV19 and J usage is TRBJ1-2; no definite D call. The sequence was collected from a human donor with acute or convalescent COVID-19. The donor label of this sample is uncertain. The CDR3 DNA reads TGTGCCAGTAGCCTTTTGGCGGTAAAGGTCTATGGCTACACCTTC. Translating it yields CASSLLAVKVYGYTF.